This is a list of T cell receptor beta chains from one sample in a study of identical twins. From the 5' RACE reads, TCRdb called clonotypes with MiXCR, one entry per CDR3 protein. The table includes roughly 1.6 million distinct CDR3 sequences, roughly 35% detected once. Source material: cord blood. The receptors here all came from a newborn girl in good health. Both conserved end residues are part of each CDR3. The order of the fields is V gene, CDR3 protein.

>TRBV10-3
CATMVGSGSSYGYTF
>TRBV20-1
CSARDRGLAGTSSTDTQYF
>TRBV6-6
CASSYLGHLNTEAFF
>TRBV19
CASSRYRGFYGYTF
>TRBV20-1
CSARVKAGEQYF
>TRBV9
CASSGQGSNYGYTF
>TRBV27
CASSSPGLAVYEQYF
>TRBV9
CASSALSGSPDTQYF
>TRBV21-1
CASSKGGYEQYF
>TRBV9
CASSVDSRFDTQYF
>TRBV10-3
CAISESSGPTYEQYF
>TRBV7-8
CASSQPRQGIMRNTEAFF
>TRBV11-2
CASSLGSGTHNEQFF
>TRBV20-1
CSATPGTPNTEAFF
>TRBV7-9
CANSLARYEQYF
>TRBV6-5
CASSYRPLLSGIGNEQFF
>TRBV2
CASRVDREGAFF
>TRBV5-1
CASSLEGTYQETQYF
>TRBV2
CASDSSYEQYF
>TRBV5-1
CASSLVSGLSYGYTF
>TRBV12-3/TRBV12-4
CASSLAGQGYNEQYF
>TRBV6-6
CASSYGTGGKQYF
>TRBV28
CASSLTRQGKGYTF
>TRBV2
CASGESSEQPQHF
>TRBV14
CASSDGQGAYSGNTIYF
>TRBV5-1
CASSWTSGRAYHEQYF
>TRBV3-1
CASSQGSYTDTQYF
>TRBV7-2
CASSAASGLTDTQYF
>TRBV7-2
CASSYDSGWARRFF
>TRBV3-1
CASSQGGNTIYF
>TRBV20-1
CSARAGTATTDTQYF
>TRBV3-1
CASSQEIRADTQYF
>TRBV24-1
CATKTSGSGQYF
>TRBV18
CASSPKGLAGPSSYEQYF
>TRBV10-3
CAISERYSFVSNQPRHF
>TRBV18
CASSPGTSGSHEQFF
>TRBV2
CASRRQTEGYTF
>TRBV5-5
CASSLSENRLQLYEQYF
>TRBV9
CASSATQGFGYGYTF
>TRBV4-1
CASSQPGLAGGTDTQYF
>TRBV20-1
CSAPDTDTQYF
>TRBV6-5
CASSYSISLAKNIQYF
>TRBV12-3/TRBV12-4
CASTSSGSSYNEQYF
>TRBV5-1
CASSLDTGRQPQHF
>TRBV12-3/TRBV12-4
CASSFGGRGGWNEQYF
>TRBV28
CATGVGSEQFF
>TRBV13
CASSLVVLYSNQPQHF
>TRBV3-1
CASSQGSGSLPYNEQYF
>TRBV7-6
CASSLGDGGNTEAFF